Below, one TCR beta chain is given with its context. Its antigen is unknown. No much larger clone is present one base from it, and per-base qualities are unavailable. This specimen belongs to a study of blood T cell repertoires in COVID-19 (dated by TCRdb to 2018 to 2020). Notes on the research overall: Samples from collaborators originated in the United States, Italy and Spain and spanned both the acute and convalescent phases of COVID-19. The prospective study material was composed of cDNA or gDNA derived from T cells, B-cell-depleted T cells, or PBMCs. Subjects who had been exposed to COVID-19, were actively infected with it, or had recovered from it provided the deeply sampled blood TCRbeta repertoires that made up the dataset. The repertoires were released in a freely available public database intended as a resource for research on the immune response to SARS-CoV-2. Samples were obtained from the ongoing ImmuneRACE study (first 160 participants) and from some 1,300 subjects provided by 6 global collaborators. A de-identified subject ID, COVID-19 status, age in years and sex were almost always included in the sample metadata. Where available, HLA class I and class II types were taken from metadata supplied by the sample provider and were not determined by assay-based typing.

Measured from the cysteine to the phenylalanine, the CDR3 is 14 residues long. This entry keeps only the CDR3 DNA: 42 bases, framed from base 1. Taken from the germline V gene, the CDR1 and CDR2 loops are SGHRS and YFSETQ. V and J lose 1 base and 6 bases, and a span of 12 bases separates them. TCRbeta CDR3 regions were amplified from genomic DNA by means of the immunoSEQ Assay, a bias-controlled multiplex PCR. The paper's data handling went like this. The number of nucleated cells in each sample was estimated from the amplification of reference gene primers within the assay. Sequence reads were collapsed and filtered to measure the absolute abundance of every unique TCRbeta CDR3 rearrangement. For each sample, productive Simpson clonality was calculated as the square root of Simpson's diversity index over productive rearrangements. Here the immuneACCESS table is served through TCRdb, limited to in-frame sequences with V and J called. Missing clones are a known gap in these copies; in checked studies unresolved V genes cover under half, and the rest lacks a known reason. V, J and clone size derive from that table, while D and trimming were established from the DNA sequence. The sample table lists roughly 120,000 clones, about nine tenths of them with a count of one. The ten largest clones capture almost 30% of the sample.

What the work shows at the level of the full study, not this receptor alone: The quantity of clinical and demographic metadata differed by source and by participant and was supplied without curation.

Whole blood was collected in K2EDTA tubes by collaborating institutions according to the institutions' own protocols. For TCRbeta analysis, collaborator samples were shipped as frozen whole blood, as isolated PBMCs, or as DNA extracted from either sample type. The chain is made from TRBV5-1 and TRBJ2-3, and TRBD2 may be the D gene, going by 5 matching bases. The clonotype comes from an older woman with acute or convalescent COVID-19. The sequencing input was peripheral blood. The CDR3 reads CASSLILAGDTQYF. The nucleotide sequence reads as follows: TGCGCCAGCAGCTTGATCCTGGCGGGCGATACGCAGTATTTT. The full variable domain, with segments outside the CDR3 supplied by the reference TRBV5-1 and TRBJ2-3 proteins, appears as KAGVTQTPRYLIKTRGQQVTLSCSPISGHRSVSWYQQTPGQGLQFLFEYFSETQRNKGNFPGRFSGRQFSNSRSEMNVSTLELGDSALYLCASSLILAGDTQYFGPGTRLTVL.